This TCR beta chain was obtained from a study of blood T cell repertoires in COVID-19. On the study more broadly: In each case, the material was cDNA or gDNA derived from T cells, B-cell-depleted T cells, or PBMCs.

Clones were sequenced by immunoSEQ multiplex PCR, and TCRdb holds only the in-frame ones, with some missing. This sample carries about 250,000 clones, 89% of them seen once, and the ten largest clones take about 4.5%. The CDR3 is made up of 14 amino acids. V was trimmed by 6 bases and J by 5 bases, leaving 16 bases between them. The germline CDR1 and CDR2 sequences are SNHLY and FYNNEI. Sequenced material: peripheral blood. The source of this sequence is a woman between 40 and 55 years old who had recovered from COVID-19. The rearrangement joins TRBV2 to TRBJ2-5; D might be TRBD2 (6 bases). The CDR3 DNA sequence: TGTGCCAGCAGAGGGAGCGGGCCTCTGGAGACCCAGTACTTC. It translates to CASRGSGPLETQYF.